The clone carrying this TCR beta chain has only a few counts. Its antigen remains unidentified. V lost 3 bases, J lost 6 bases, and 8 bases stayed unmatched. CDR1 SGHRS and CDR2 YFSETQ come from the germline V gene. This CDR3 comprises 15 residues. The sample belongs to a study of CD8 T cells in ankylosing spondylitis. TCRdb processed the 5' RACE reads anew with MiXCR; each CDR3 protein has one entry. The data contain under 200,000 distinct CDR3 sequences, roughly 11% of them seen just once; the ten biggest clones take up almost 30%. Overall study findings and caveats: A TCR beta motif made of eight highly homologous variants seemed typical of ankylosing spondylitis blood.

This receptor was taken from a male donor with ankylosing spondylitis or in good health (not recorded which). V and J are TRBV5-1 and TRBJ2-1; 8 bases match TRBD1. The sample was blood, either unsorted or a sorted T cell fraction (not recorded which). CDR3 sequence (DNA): TGCGCCAGCAGCTCTCACAGGGGGATAGGCAATGAGCAGTTCTTC. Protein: CASSSHRGIGNEQFF.